This T cell receptor beta chain came from a study of OX40 agonist ivuxolimab in advanced cancers. The wider study: Patients were given ivuxolimab, an antibody that agonizes OX40 (CD134). Whole-study findings and limits: CD8+ T cells showed, on average, more clonal expansion than CD4+ cells.

Sampling times: baseline, cycle 4 day 1, cycle 7 day 1. In regard to this clone: Its specificity is not known.

Between the trimmed V and J ends, which lost 8 bases and 4 bases, there was a span of 14 bases. This CDR3 is 13 amino acids long. From germline, CDR1 is SNHLY and CDR2 FYNNEI. Libraries were prepared by immunoSEQ multiplex PCR; TCRdb keeps only in-frame clonotypes and omits some of them. Among roughly 45,000 clones, 85% to 90% were seen once, and the ten largest hold 1.5% to 2%. The input for sequencing was CD4+ or CD8+ T cells sorted from blood, taken in a trial of the OX40 agonist ivuxolimab. This TCR was sampled from an adult with an advanced solid tumor such as melanoma, head and neck, liver or kidney cancer. The genes are TRBV2 and TRBJ1-2, with D possibly being TRBD1 (5 bases). CDR3 DNA sequence: TGTGCCAGCGGTTCGGGGGGTTTCTATGGCTACACCTTC. Its translation is CASGSGGFYGYTF.